This entry lists 22 T cell receptor beta chains sequenced from one sample in a study of T cell changes during pregnancy in multiple sclerosis. Using immunoSEQ multiplex PCR, the repertoire was profiled, and TCRdb retains in-frame clones only, with some absent. Of more than 55,000 clones listed, 85% to 95% are singletons. The source material was CD8+ T cells from peripheral blood mononuclear cells, sampled in the third trimester of pregnancy. The source of these receptors is a female donor with multiple sclerosis, enrolled in a pregnancy study.

V usage is TRBV29-1 and J usage is TRBJ1-2; D is unresolved. The CDR3 covers 12 residues. V lost 3 bases and J 4 bases, leaving 9 bases between the germline ends. From germline, CDR1 is SQVTM and CDR2 ANQGSEA. The CDR3 DNA sequence: TGCAGCGTTGATCGGTCTCCCTATGGCTACACCTTC. Translating it yields CSVDRSPYGYTF.

V and J are TRBV11-2 and TRBJ2-1, with 7 bases fitting TRBD2. Germline V gene sequence: CDR1 SGHAT, CDR2 FQNNGV. CDR3 size: 16 residues. V was clipped by 8 bases and J by 5 bases; unmatched bases: 15. This CDR3 reads CASRRRPASGHNEQFF. CDR3 sequence (DNA): TGTGCCAGCCGCAGAAGGCCGGCTAGCGGACACAATGAGCAGTTCTTC.

In this sample, this clone turned up a few times. This chain joins TRBV29-1 and TRBJ1-1; 9 bases align to TRBD1. Germline lookup yields CDR1 SQVTM and CDR2 ANQGSEA. The CDR3 totals 13 residues. The V gene end was trimmed by 4 bases and the J gene end by 6 bases; junction bases not matched to a gene: 6. Here the CDR3 DNA reads TGCAGCGTTGCCGGGACAGGGCTTGCTGAAGCTTTCTTT. Amino acid sequence: CSVAGTGLAEAFF.

The chain joins TRBV27 to TRBJ2-5, with D possibly matching TRBD1 (6 bases). V shed 8 bases and J shed 1 base, with 20 bases lying between them. CDR1 and CDR2 (germline): MNHEY, SMNVEV (reference sequence). The CDR3 is made up of 16 amino acids. Written as DNA, the CDR3 is TGTGCCAGCCGGTTTAATTCACAGGGCAGCCAAGAGACCCAGTACTTC. Translating gives CASRFNSQGSQETQYF.

The rearrangement uses TRBV6-5 and TRBJ1-2, with TRBD1 as a possible D gene (5 bases). The CDR3 spans 14 residues. V was cut by 0 bases and J by 6 bases, with 11 bases left in between. Per germline, CDR1 MNHEY and CDR2 SVGAGI. CDR3 bases: TGTGCCAGCAGTTACTCGAAAGCAGGGAATGGCTACACCTTC. It yields the protein CASSYSKAGNGYTF.

This clone appeared once. This chain uses TRBV6-5 with TRBJ2-5, with TRBD1 matching 7 bases. The CDR3 totals 15 residues. The V gene end was trimmed by 5 bases and the J gene end by 5 bases; junction bases not matched to a gene: 11. From germline, CDR1 is MNHEY and CDR2 SVGAGI. This CDR3 reads CASSKWTGLTETQYF. The CDR3 DNA reads TGTGCCAGCAGTAAATGGACAGGTCTCACGGAGACCCAGTACTTC.

The genes are TRBV7-6 and TRBJ1-1; the match to TRBD1 covers 7 bases. Unmatched junction bases numbered 2, after V lost 5 bases and J lost 5 bases. Germline values: CDR1 SGHVS, CDR2 FNYEAQ. The CDR3 consists of 12 residues. The CDR3 DNA follows: TGTGCCAGCAGCCAACAGGGGACTGAAGCTTTCTTT. Translating gives CASSQQGTEAFF.

This clone was recorded only once. In nucleotides, the CDR3 is TGCGCCAGCAGCAACTACAGGGAATCACCCGGGGAGCTGTTTTTT. Encoded protein: CASSNYRESPGELFF. The chain links TRBV5-1 to TRBJ2-2; D is possibly TRBD1 (6 bases). Germline-derived CDR1 and CDR2 are SGHRS and YFSETQ. The ends were cut back, 4 bases at V and 6 bases at J, with 16 bases in the middle. The CDR3 sequence is 15 residues long.

The chain links TRBV5-1 to TRBJ2-1; 9 bases are shared with TRBD1. The CDR3 is made up of 15 amino acids. Germline CDR1 SGHRS, CDR2 YFSETQ. V gave up 0 bases and J gave up 8 bases; unmatched junction bases: 6. CDR3 region: CASSLVGTGTYEQFF. CDR3 sequence (DNA): TGCGCCAGCAGCTTGGTTGGGACAGGGACCTATGAGCAGTTCTTC.

Concerning this clone: Compared with germline, one end of the junction differs, possibly owing to a read error. The chain recombines TRBV2 with TRBJ2-7, with D possibly TRBD1 on 6 matching bases. CDR1 and CDR2 from the germline V gene are SNHLY and FYNNEI. The CDR3 contains 12 residues. The CDR3, as DNA: TGTGCCAGCATTCACAATAACAGGGAGTCCGACTTC. Amino acid sequence: CASIHNNRESDF.

J is TRBJ1-1 and V is TRBV7-2; the match to TRBD1 covers 9 bases. The junction had 10 bases not matched to a gene; V was cut back by 5 bases and J by 0 bases. CDR1 SGHTA and CDR2 FQGNSA come from the germline V gene. The CDR3 consists of 17 residues. CDR3 DNA sequence: TGTGCCAGCAGCCAATTAAGGGGACAGGGACTGAACACTGAAGCTTTCTTT. Translating it yields CASSQLRGQGLNTEAFF.

DNA of the CDR3: TGCGCCAGCAGCTGGCCGCTAGCGGGAGGGAACAATGAGCAGTTCTTC. Its protein is CASSWPLAGGNNEQFF. J is TRBJ2-1 and V is TRBV5-1; 12 positions match TRBD2. The junction had 6 bases not matched to a gene; V was cut back by 3 bases and J by 5 bases. The CDR3 covers 16 residues. CDR1 is SGHRS and CDR2 is YFSETQ in the germline V gene.

This chain joins TRBV4-1 and TRBJ1-2; D perhaps matches TRBD1 (5 bases). The CDR3 spans 16 residues. V lost 0 bases and J 2 bases, leaving 13 bases between the germline ends. Germline CDR1 is MGHRA and CDR2 is YSYEKL. The CDR3: CASSQEGAQGNYGYTF. CDR3 in DNA: TGCGCCAGCAGCCAAGAAGGGGCGCAGGGAAACTATGGCTACACCTTC.

This clone was observed once. DNA of the CDR3: TGTGCCAGCATGGGGAGCTCCTACAATGAGCAGTTCTTC. Protein sequence: CASMGSSYNEQFF. This chain links TRBV28 with TRBJ2-1, with TRBD2 as a possible D gene (5 bases). The CDR3 consists of 13 residues. Germline lookup yields CDR1 MDHEN and CDR2 SYDVKM. Between the trimmed V and J ends, which lost 7 bases and 0 bases, there was a span of 7 bases. Together with reference TRBV28 and TRBJ2-1, the CDR3 gives the full variable domain: DVKVTQSSRYLVKRTGEKVFLECVQDMDHENMFWYRQDPGLGLRLIYFSYDVKMKEKGDIPEGYSVSREKKERFSLILESASTNQTSMYLCASMGSSYNEQFFGPGTRLTVL.

The rearrangement joins TRBV9 to TRBJ2-3, with a possible D match to TRBD2 (5 bases). This CDR3 contains 14 residues. Trimming took 4 bases from V and 6 from J, leaving 15 bases between them. Looked up from germline, CDR1 is SGDLS and CDR2 is YYNGEE. The CDR3 reads CASSHPEREDTQYF. CDR3 nucleotide sequence: TGTGCCAGCAGCCATCCTGAAAGGGAGGATACGCAGTATTTT.

This clone is categorized as medium-sized (0.01 to 0.1%). The V and J genes are TRBV7-6 and TRBJ2-5; 7 nucleotides agree with TRBD2. CDR3 length: 14 residues. Germline-derived CDR1 and CDR2 are SGHVS and FNYEAQ. V trimming: 5 bases; J trimming: 1 base; junction bases outside the gene matches: 4. The CDR3 region has the DNA TGTGCCAGCAGCGGGAGGGACTTCCAAGAGACCCAGTACTTC. Residues: CASSGRDFQETQYF.

This rearrangement joins TRBV4-3 to TRBJ1-2; 9 bases are shared with TRBD1. With V trimmed by 0 bases and J by 5 bases, 4 bases remained unmatched. The CDR3 sequence is 15 residues long. The V gene's germline CDR1 is LGHNA and CDR2 YSLEER. The CDR3 loop is CASSQERQGGYGYTF. DNA of the CDR3: TGCGCCAGCAGCCAAGAGAGACAGGGGGGGTATGGCTACACCTTC.

The V call is TRBV11-2, the J call TRBJ2-1, with 9 bases aligning to TRBD2. Germline V gene data show CDR1 as SGHAT and CDR2 as FQNNGV. The CDR3 covers 15 residues. V trimming: 1 base; J trimming: 8 bases; junction bases outside the gene matches: 6. CDR3 sequence reads: CASSLGLGLAHEQFF. CDR3 bases: TGTGCCAGCAGCTTAGGATTGGGACTAGCCCATGAGCAGTTCTTC.

Note on this clone: At one end, the junction sequence differs from germline, possibly due to a read error. The same CDR3 also results from other DNA sequences found in this sample. The gene calls are TRBV5-1 and TRBJ2-7; maybe TRBD2 (6 bases). The CDR3 runs 14 residues. Looked up from germline, CDR1 is SGHRS and CDR2 is YFSETQ. Here the CDR3 reads CASSPGTALYEQYF. CDR3 DNA sequence: TGCGCCAGCAGCCCCGGGACTGCCCTTTACGAGCAGTATTTC.

The genes are TRBV4-3 and TRBJ2-2, with TRBD2 as a possible D gene (6 bases). Deletions cut 1 base from V and 0 bases from J, with 15 bases between. CDR1 and CDR2 (germline): LGHNA, YSLEER. There are 18 residues in the CDR3. The CDR3 nucleotides are TGCGCCAGCAGCCAAGCGGTCCAGCGGGTGTCGAACACCGGGGAGCTGTTTTTT. Its protein product is CASSQAVQRVSNTGELFF.

This chain joins TRBV11-3 and TRBJ2-1, with D maybe TRBD2 (5 bases). The CDR3 has 15 amino acids. The germline V gene has CDR1 SGHNT and CDR2 YENEEA. V was cut by 4 bases and J by 5 bases, with 15 bases left in between. The DNA of the CDR3 is TGTGCCAGCAGCTCGGCAGGAGGCCCCAACAATGAGCAGTTCTTC. It codes for CASSSAGGPNNEQFF.

V is TRBV5-1 and J is TRBJ2-7; perhaps TRBD1 as D (6 bases). Trimming stripped 0 bases from V and 0 bases from J, with 13 bases between. The CDR3 contains 16 residues. Germline V gene data show CDR1 as SGHRS and CDR2 as YFSETQ. The CDR3 spells CASSLEGGTSSYEQYF. The DNA for the CDR3 is TGCGCCAGCAGCTTGGAAGGGGGAACGAGCTCCTACGAGCAGTACTTC.